A selection of T cell receptor beta chains follows, all from one sample in a study of response to subunit inactivated influenza vaccine. TCRdb recomputed calls from the RT-PCR reads with MiXCR, one row per CDR3 protein. This table has 500,000 or so distinct CDR3 sequences, roughly 11% appearing once. The sequenced sample was PBMCs from blood, obtained 45 days after vaccination. These receptors originate from a man aged 45-65 years who received an inactivated influenza vaccine. Both conserved end residues are part of each CDR3. Fields, in order: clone size, CDR3 length, D gene, V gene, J gene, CDR3 protein, CDR3 DNA. A D gene is named only where the DNA matches it firmly. Size is stated for part of the rows, as once, few or many counts, or as a class when the clone is expanded.

abundance: many
len: 17
d_gene: NA
v_gene: TRBV4-3
j_gene: TRBJ1-2
CDR3aa: CASSRRNLGGPHYGYTF
CDR3nt: TGCGCCAGCAGCCGACGAAATTTGGGGGGCCCTCACTATGGCTACACCTTC

abundance: NA
len: 19
d_gene: TRBD1
v_gene: TRBV6-1
j_gene: TRBJ2-2
CDR3aa: CASSGQYLGGQRNTGELFF
CDR3nt: TGTGCCAGCAGCGGACAATACCTAGGGGGCCAACGGAACACCGGGGAGCTGTTTTTT

abundance: many
len: 14
d_gene: TRBD1
v_gene: TRBV7-2
j_gene: TRBJ2-3
CDR3aa: CASRNGGTGVTQYF
CDR3nt: TGTGCCAGCAGGAATGGCGGGACAGGGGTAACGCAGTATTTT

abundance: few
len: 19
d_gene: TRBD2
v_gene: TRBV7-6
j_gene: TRBJ2-1
CDR3aa: CASSLRQGLAGVIYNEQFF
CDR3nt: TGTGCCAGCAGCTTACGTCAGGGACTAGCGGGGGTTATCTACAATGAGCAGTTCTTC

abundance: few
len: 13
d_gene: NA
v_gene: TRBV20-1
j_gene: TRBJ2-7
CDR3aa: CSATWGSGYEQYF
CDR3nt: TGCAGTGCTACGTGGGGGTCGGGCTACGAGCAGTACTTC

abundance: NA
len: 16
d_gene: TRBD2
v_gene: TRBV29-1
j_gene: TRBJ2-3
CDR3aa: CSVEGNSGGAIDTQYF
CDR3nt: TGCAGCGTTGAAGGAAATAGCGGGGGGGCCATAGATACGCAGTATTTT

abundance: NA
len: 13
d_gene: TRBD1
v_gene: TRBV6-6
j_gene: TRBJ2-5
CDR3aa: CASRWTGSETQYF
CDR3nt: TGTGCCAGCAGATGGACAGGGTCCGAGACCCAGTACTTC

abundance: many
len: 12
d_gene: NA
v_gene: TRBV20-1
j_gene: TRBJ1-4
CDR3aa: CSAHGPLEKLFF
CDR3nt: TGCAGTGCTCACGGACCTTTGGAAAAACTGTTTTTT

abundance: NA
len: 11
d_gene: NA
v_gene: TRBV28
j_gene: TRBJ2-1
CDR3aa: CASSRVHEQFF
CDR3nt: TGTGCCAGCAGTCGTGTCCATGAGCAGTTCTTC

abundance: NA
len: 12
d_gene: TRBD1
v_gene: TRBV30
j_gene: TRBJ2-3
CDR3aa: CAWSLTGNTQYF
CDR3nt: TGTGCCTGGAGCCTGACAGGGAATACGCAGTATTTT

abundance: NA
len: 14
d_gene: NA
v_gene: TRBV2
j_gene: TRBJ2-2
CDR3aa: CASNARRYTGELFF
CDR3nt: TGTGCCAGCAACGCCAGGCGATACACCGGGGAGCTGTTTTTT

abundance: NA
len: 16
d_gene: NA
v_gene: TRBV4-2
j_gene: TRBJ1-1
CDR3aa: CASSQGVQKGNTEAFF
CDR3nt: TGTGCCAGCAGCCAAGGGGTCCAGAAGGGTAACACTGAAGCTTTCTTT

abundance: few
len: 14
d_gene: TRBD1
v_gene: TRBV20-1
j_gene: TRBJ2-7
CDR3aa: CSATPGTGAYEQYF
CDR3nt: TGCAGTGCTACCCCCGGGACAGGGGCCTACGAGCAGTACTTC

abundance: many
len: 11
d_gene: NA
v_gene: TRBV27
j_gene: TRBJ2-2
CDR3aa: CASTSTGELFF
CDR3nt: TGTGCCAGCACCAGCACCGGGGAGCTGTTTTTT

abundance: NA
len: 12
d_gene: NA
v_gene: TRBV2
j_gene: TRBJ2-1
CDR3aa: CASSVEYNEQFF
CDR3nt: TGTGCCAGCAGTGTTGAGTACAATGAGCAGTTCTTC

abundance: many
len: 18
d_gene: TRBD1
v_gene: TRBV24-1
j_gene: TRBJ2-1
CDR3aa: CATSDLALGQGLENEQFF
CDR3nt: TGTGCCACCAGTGACCTTGCCCTGGGACAGGGGTTAGAGAATGAGCAGTTCTTC

abundance: NA
len: 15
d_gene: TRBD2
v_gene: TRBV12-3/TRBV12-4
j_gene: TRBJ2-2
CDR3aa: CASSRGGGSTGELFF
CDR3nt: TGTGCCAGCAGTCGGGGGGGCGGGAGTACCGGGGAGCTGTTTTTT

abundance: NA
len: 12
d_gene: NA
v_gene: TRBV28
j_gene: TRBJ2-1
CDR3aa: CASSYLRDEQFF
CDR3nt: TGTGCCAGCAGTTATCTTAGAGATGAGCAGTTCTTC

abundance: few
len: 15
d_gene: NA
v_gene: TRBV5-6
j_gene: TRBJ2-1
CDR3aa: CASSLWVTSGNEQFF
CDR3nt: TGTGCCAGCAGCTTGTGGGTGACTTCTGGGAATGAGCAGTTCTTC

abundance: few
len: 15
d_gene: TRBD1
v_gene: TRBV20-1
j_gene: TRBJ1-1
CDR3aa: CSARALQGRASEAFF
CDR3nt: TGCAGTGCTAGAGCCCTACAGGGGAGGGCGTCTGAAGCTTTCTTT

abundance: few
len: 16
d_gene: NA
v_gene: TRBV5-5
j_gene: TRBJ2-5
CDR3aa: CASSGYQGYQEETQYF
CDR3nt: TGTGCCAGCAGCGGATACCAGGGATACCAAGAAGAGACCCAGTACTTC

abundance: NA
len: 11
d_gene: NA
v_gene: TRBV29-1
j_gene: TRBJ2-7
CDR3aa: CSVYKGPEQYF
CDR3nt: TGCAGCGTTTACAAGGGGCCCGAGCAGTACTTC

abundance: NA
len: 13
d_gene: NA
v_gene: TRBV5-1
j_gene: TRBJ2-7
CDR3aa: CASSSGPADEQYF
CDR3nt: TGCGCCAGCAGCTCAGGACCGGCCGACGAGCAGTACTTC

abundance: NA
len: 15
d_gene: TRBD1
v_gene: TRBV6-5
j_gene: TRBJ2-7
CDR3aa: CASSHSDRGEYEQYF
CDR3nt: TGTGCCAGCAGTCACTCGGACAGGGGGGAATACGAGCAGTACTTC

abundance: few
len: 15
d_gene: NA
v_gene: TRBV9
j_gene: TRBJ1-6
CDR3aa: CASSEELRGGSPLHF
CDR3nt: TGTGCCAGCAGCGAAGAACTCAGGGGTGGATCACCCCTCCACTTT

abundance: NA
len: 15
d_gene: TRBD1
v_gene: TRBV20-1
j_gene: TRBJ2-7
CDR3aa: CSAPTRDRGLYEQYF
CDR3nt: TGCAGTGCTCCCACCCGGGACAGGGGGCTCTACGAGCAGTACTTC

abundance: NA
len: 18
d_gene: NA
v_gene: TRBV7-8
j_gene: TRBJ2-7
CDR3aa: CASSYVPRPRGVSYEQYF
CDR3nt: TGTGCCAGCAGCTACGTTCCCCGGCCCAGGGGCGTCTCCTACGAGCAGTACTTC

abundance: few
len: 16
d_gene: NA
v_gene: TRBV21-1
j_gene: TRBJ2-1
CDR3aa: CASSKVGGGPDNEQFF
CDR3nt: TGTGCCAGCAGCAAAGTCGGGGGAGGGCCGGACAATGAGCAGTTCTTC

abundance: NA
len: 13
d_gene: NA
v_gene: TRBV6-2/TRBV6-3
j_gene: TRBJ2-4
CDR3aa: CASSMVDIFHQYF
CDR3nt: TGTGCCAGCAGTATGGTCGACATTTTCCACCAGTACTTC

abundance: NA
len: 15
d_gene: NA
v_gene: TRBV7-9
j_gene: TRBJ2-5
CDR3aa: CASSPKGGARETQYF
CDR3nt: TGTGCCAGCAGCCCGAAGGGGGGGGCTCGGGAGACCCAGTACTTC

abundance: few
len: 15
d_gene: TRBD1
v_gene: TRBV4-1
j_gene: TRBJ2-3
CDR3aa: CASSQGDRGTDTQYF
CDR3nt: TGCGCCAGCAGCCAAGGAGACAGGGGCACAGATACGCAGTATTTT

abundance: NA
len: 12
d_gene: NA
v_gene: TRBV9
j_gene: TRBJ1-2
CDR3aa: CASSVEGYGYTF
CDR3nt: TGTGCCAGCAGCGTAGAGGGTTATGGCTACACCTTC

abundance: many
len: 13
d_gene: NA
v_gene: TRBV20-1
j_gene: TRBJ1-1
CDR3aa: CSAKDIWNTEAFF
CDR3nt: TGCAGTGCTAAGGACATTTGGAACACTGAAGCTTTCTTT

abundance: few
len: 12
d_gene: NA
v_gene: TRBV29-1
j_gene: TRBJ1-1
CDR3aa: CSVDRRNTEAFF
CDR3nt: TGCAGCGTTGATAGACGTAACACTGAAGCTTTCTTT

abundance: few
len: 13
d_gene: NA
v_gene: TRBV20-1
j_gene: TRBJ2-1
CDR3aa: CSARGDLGDEQFF
CDR3nt: TGCAGTGCTAGAGGGGACCTGGGAGATGAGCAGTTCTTC

abundance: once
len: 14
d_gene: TRBD1
v_gene: TRBV11-2
j_gene: TRBJ2-7
CDR3aa: CASSLGLGTGRPYF
CDR3nt: TGTGCCAGCAGCTTGGGGTTGGGGACAGGGAGGCCGTACTTC

abundance: NA
len: 14
d_gene: NA
v_gene: TRBV7-9
j_gene: TRBJ2-3
CDR3aa: CASSWGVGTDTQYF
CDR3nt: TGTGCCAGCAGCTGGGGGGTGGGCACAGATACGCAGTATTTT

abundance: many
len: 15
d_gene: NA
v_gene: TRBV5-1
j_gene: TRBJ2-5
CDR3aa: CASSLAAGAQETQYF
CDR3nt: TGCGCCAGCAGCTTGGCCGCAGGGGCCCAAGAGACCCAGTACTTC

abundance: NA
len: 16
d_gene: NA
v_gene: TRBV20-1
j_gene: TRBJ2-7
CDR3aa: CSARSGTGRSSYEQYF
CDR3nt: TGCAGTGCTAGATCAGGGACGGGACGGTCCTCCTACGAGCAGTACTTC

abundance: NA
len: 13
d_gene: TRBD1
v_gene: TRBV29-1
j_gene: TRBJ2-5
CDR3aa: CSVGGTGRETQYF
CDR3nt: TGCAGCGTTGGAGGGACAGGGAGAGAGACCCAGTACTTC